The entry below describes one T cell receptor beta chain. What it binds is not known. Other DNA sequences in this specimen translate into the identical CDR3. The PCR contained 60 Vbeta and 13 Jbeta primers. Some clones are missing from TCRdb's copy, which holds only in-frame ones; the method was immunoSEQ multiplex PCR. The table has 150,000 to 200,000 clones, more than 85% seen once. This sample stems from a study of cytomegalovirus exposure and HLA in healthy donors. Each donor was nominally healthy when sampled (though unrecorded immune exposures were likely). V lost 5 bases, J lost 3 bases, and 11 bases lay in between. The CDR3 is 13 amino acids. The germline CDR1 and CDR2 sequences are MNHEY and SMNVEV (reference sequence). General study findings and limits: DRB1 had the most TCR associations and HLA-C the fewest, a later analysis found, with rates varying by HLA locus. Later analysis suggested links between common viral pathogens and several top significant clusters. Previous analysis showed most TCR beta V segments were productive about 87% or about 30% of the time.

Specimen: PBMCs. This chain uses TRBV27 with TRBJ2-7; possibly TRBD2 for D (6 bases). This clonotype originated in a young woman in good health and CMV-seronegative. The CDR3 reads CASSLSGSYEQYF. CDR3 coding DNA: TGTGCCAGCAGTCTTTCCGGGAGCTACGAGCAGTACTTC.